Below are 2 T cell receptor beta chains sequenced from a single sample in a study of blood T cell repertoires in COVID-19. Libraries were prepared by immunoSEQ multiplex PCR; TCRdb keeps only in-frame clonotypes and omits some of them. Counted here are roughly 170,000 clones, almost 80% occurring once; the ten biggest clones make up approximately 26%. Material for sequencing was peripheral blood. These receptors came from a woman in her 70s with acute or convalescent COVID-19.

In its sample, this clone was seen a few times. This sequence joins TRBV6-5 and TRBJ1-6; D might be TRBD1 (6 bases). This CDR3 comprises 15 residues. Trimming took 5 bases from V and 1 from J, leaving 9 bases between them. Germline V gene sequence: CDR1 MNHEY, CDR2 SVGAGI. This CDR3 reads CASSRGQSYNSPLHF. The CDR3 DNA follows: TGTGCCAGCAGTAGGGGACAATCCTATAATTCACCCCTCCACTTT.

The chain employs TRBV19 and TRBJ1-1, with a possible D match to TRBD1 (6 bases). The ends were cut back, 5 bases at V and 2 bases at J, with 12 bases in the middle. This CDR3 region has 14 residues. Germline V CDR1 and CDR2: LNHDA, SQIVND (reference sequence). The CDR3 loop is CASSRGQPNTEAFF. DNA for the CDR3: TGTGCCAGTAGTCGTGGACAGCCAAACACTGAAGCTTTCTTT.